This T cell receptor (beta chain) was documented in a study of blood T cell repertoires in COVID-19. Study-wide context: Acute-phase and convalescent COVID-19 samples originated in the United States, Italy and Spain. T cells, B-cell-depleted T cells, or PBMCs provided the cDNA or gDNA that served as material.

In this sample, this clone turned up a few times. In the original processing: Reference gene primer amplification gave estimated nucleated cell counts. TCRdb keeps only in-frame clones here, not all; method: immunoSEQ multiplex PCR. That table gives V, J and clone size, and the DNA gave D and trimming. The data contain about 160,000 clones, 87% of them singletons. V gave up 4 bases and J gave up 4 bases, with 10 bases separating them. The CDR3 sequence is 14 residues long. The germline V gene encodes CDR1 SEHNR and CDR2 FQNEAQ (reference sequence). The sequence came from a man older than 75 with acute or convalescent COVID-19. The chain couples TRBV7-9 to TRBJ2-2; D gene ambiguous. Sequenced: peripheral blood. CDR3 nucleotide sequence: TGTGCCAGCAGCTCTGACCTAGGCACCGGGGAGCTGTTTTTT. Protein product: CASSSDLGTGELFF.